This entry describes one T cell receptor (beta chain). The antigen is unknown. CDR3 size: 14 residues. Germline V CDR1 and CDR2: SNHLY, FYNNEI. V lost 8 bases, J lost 7 bases, and 10 bases stayed unmatched. Random hexamers were used to reverse transcribe the RNA input (0.5 to 1 ug). immunoSEQ multiplex PCR amplified TCR beta CDR3 across 54 Vbeta, 13 Jbeta. TCRdb used MiXCR to reprocess the immunoSEQ multiplex PCR reads, holding one entry per CDR3 protein. Among 300,000 to 350,000 distinct CDR3 sequences listed, about 91% were seen once. The data originate from a study of CD8 T cells in Susac syndrome. Whole-study results and caveats: An acknowledgment was made by the study that its TCR sequencing and HLA analysis involved relatively few individuals.

In blood CD8+ and CD4+ T cells, TCR beta underwent sequencing. It was negative isolation that provided the CD8+ and CD4+ T cells, whereas TEMRA cells were enriched by FACS. The material sequenced was CD4+ T cells from PBMCs. The sequence derives from a human donor with multiple sclerosis. This chain uses TRBV2 with TRBJ2-2, with 7 bases fitting TRBD1. CDR3: CASSRTGFIGELFF. DNA for the CDR3: TGTGCCAGCTCCCGGACAGGTTTTATCGGGGAGCTGTTTTTT. Drawing the rest from reference TRBV2 and TRBJ2-2, the complete variable domain is EPEVTQTPSHQVTQMGQEVILRCVPISNHLYFYWYRQILGQKVEFLVSFYNNEISEKSEIFDDQFSVERPDGSNFTLKIRSTKLEDSAMYFCASSRTGFIGELFFGEGSRLTVL.